This T cell receptor (beta chain) was identified during a study of T cells after yellow fever vaccination. Germline V gene lookup returns CDR1 SNHLY and CDR2 FYNNEI. The CDR3 loop spans 13 amino acids. V lost 6 bases and J lost 3, with 12 bases in between. Using its own MiXCR run on the 5' RACE reads, TCRdb lists one record per CDR3 protein. The sample contains 25,000 to 30,000 distinct CDR3 sequences, over 3.5% of which appear only once. The clonotype was recovered from a man between 18 and 35 years old who received the YFV17D yellow fever vaccine. The rearrangement joins TRBV2 to TRBJ2-7, with D perhaps TRBD1 (5 bases). The sample in question was PBMCs, either bulk or a sorted T-cell subset (CD4+, CD8+, memory, or dextramer-sorted; not recorded which), obtained on the day of the yellow fever booster vaccination. The CDR3: CASSLRVFYEQYV. CDR3 DNA: TGTGCCAGCAGCCTCAGGGTATTCTACGAGCAGTACGTC.